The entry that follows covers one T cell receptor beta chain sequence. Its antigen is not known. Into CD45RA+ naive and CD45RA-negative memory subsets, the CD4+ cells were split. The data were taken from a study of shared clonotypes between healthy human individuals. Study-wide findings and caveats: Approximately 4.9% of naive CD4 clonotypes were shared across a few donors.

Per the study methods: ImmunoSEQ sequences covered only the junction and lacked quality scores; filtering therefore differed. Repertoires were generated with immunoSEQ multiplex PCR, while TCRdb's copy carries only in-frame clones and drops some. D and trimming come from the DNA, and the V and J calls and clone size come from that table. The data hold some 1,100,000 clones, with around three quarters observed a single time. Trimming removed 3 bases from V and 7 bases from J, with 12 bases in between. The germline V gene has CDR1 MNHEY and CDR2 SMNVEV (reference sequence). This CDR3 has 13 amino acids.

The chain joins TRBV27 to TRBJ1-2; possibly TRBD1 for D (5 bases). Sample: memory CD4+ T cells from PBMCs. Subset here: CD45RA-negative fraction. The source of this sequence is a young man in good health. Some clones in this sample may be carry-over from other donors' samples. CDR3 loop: CASSFRGEGGYTF. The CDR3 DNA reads TGTGCCAGCAGTTTTAGGGGAGAGGGTGGCTACACCTTC.